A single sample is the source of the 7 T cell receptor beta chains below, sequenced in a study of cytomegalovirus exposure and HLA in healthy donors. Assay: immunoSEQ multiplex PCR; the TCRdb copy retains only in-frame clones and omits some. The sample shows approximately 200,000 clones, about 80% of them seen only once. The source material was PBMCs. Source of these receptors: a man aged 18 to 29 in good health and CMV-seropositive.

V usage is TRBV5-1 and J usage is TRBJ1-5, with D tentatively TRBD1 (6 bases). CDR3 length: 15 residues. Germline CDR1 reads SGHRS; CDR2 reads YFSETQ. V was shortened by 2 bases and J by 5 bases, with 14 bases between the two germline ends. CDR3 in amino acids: CASSLTGSTHQPQHF. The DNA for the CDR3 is TGCGCCAGCAGCTTAACAGGGTCTACCCATCAGCCCCAGCATTTT.

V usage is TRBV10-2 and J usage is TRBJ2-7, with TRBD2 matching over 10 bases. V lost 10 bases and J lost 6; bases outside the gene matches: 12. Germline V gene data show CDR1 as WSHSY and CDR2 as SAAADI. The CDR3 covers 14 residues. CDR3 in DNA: TGCGCCACCGGCCCTCTAGCGGGAGACGGCGAGCAGTACTTC. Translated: CATGPLAGDGEQYF.

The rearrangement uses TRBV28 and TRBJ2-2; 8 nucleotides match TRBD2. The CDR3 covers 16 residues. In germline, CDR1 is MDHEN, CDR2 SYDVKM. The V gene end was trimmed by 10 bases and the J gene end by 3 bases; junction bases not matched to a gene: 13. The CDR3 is CATGRAGAPDTGELFF. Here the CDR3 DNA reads TGTGCCACTGGGCGAGCGGGAGCGCCGGACACCGGGGAGCTGTTTTTT.

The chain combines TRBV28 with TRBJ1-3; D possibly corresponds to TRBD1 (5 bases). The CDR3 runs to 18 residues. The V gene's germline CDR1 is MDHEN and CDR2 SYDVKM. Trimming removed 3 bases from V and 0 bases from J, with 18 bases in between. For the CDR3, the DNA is TGTGCCAGCAGTTTCCCCGTTTGGGAGGGGATCTCTGGAAACACCATATATTTT. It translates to CASSFPVWEGISGNTIYF. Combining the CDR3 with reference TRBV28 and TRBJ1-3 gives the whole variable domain DVKVTQSSRYLVKRTGEKVFLECVQDMDHENMFWYRQDPGLGLRLIYFSYDVKMKEKGDIPEGYSVSREKKERFSLILESASTNQTSMYLCASSFPVWEGISGNTIYFGEGSWLTVV.

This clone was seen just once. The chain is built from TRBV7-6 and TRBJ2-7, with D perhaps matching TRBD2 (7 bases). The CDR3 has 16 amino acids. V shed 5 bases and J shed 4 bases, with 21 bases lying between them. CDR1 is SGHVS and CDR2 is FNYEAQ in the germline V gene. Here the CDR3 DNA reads TGTGCCAGCAGCGTCGCCGGGGGCGGGGGAATTTACGAGCAGTACTTC. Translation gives CASSVAGGGGIYEQYF.

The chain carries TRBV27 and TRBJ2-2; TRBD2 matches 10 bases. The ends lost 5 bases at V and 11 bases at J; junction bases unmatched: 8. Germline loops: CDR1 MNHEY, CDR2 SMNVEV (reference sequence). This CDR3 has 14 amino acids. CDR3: CASSGGLAAGELFF. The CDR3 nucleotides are TGTGCCAGCAGTGGCGGACTAGCGGCGGGAGAGCTGTTTTTT.

This chain's CDR3 is CASSQSGENEQFF. The CDR3 DNA sequence: TGTGCCAGCAGCCAATCGGGAGAGAATGAGCAGTTCTTC. This chain uses TRBV16 with TRBJ2-1, with D maybe TRBD2 (5 bases). The length of the CDR3 is 13 residues. V shed 0 bases and J shed 7 bases, with 7 bases lying between them. Germline V gene data show CDR1 as KGHSY and CDR2 as FQNENV.